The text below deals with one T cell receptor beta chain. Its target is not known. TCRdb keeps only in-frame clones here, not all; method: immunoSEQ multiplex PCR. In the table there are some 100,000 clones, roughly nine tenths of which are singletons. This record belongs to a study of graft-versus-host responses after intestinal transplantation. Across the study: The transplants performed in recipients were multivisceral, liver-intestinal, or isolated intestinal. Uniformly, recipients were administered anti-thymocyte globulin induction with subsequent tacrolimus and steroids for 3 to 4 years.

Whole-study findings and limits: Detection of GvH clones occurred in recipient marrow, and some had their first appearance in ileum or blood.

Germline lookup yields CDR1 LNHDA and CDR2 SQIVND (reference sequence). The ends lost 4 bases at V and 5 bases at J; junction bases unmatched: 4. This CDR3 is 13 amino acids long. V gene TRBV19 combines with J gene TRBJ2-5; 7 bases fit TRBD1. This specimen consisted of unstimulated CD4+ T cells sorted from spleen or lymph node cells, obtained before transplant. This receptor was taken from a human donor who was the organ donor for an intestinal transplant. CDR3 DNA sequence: TGTGCCAGTAGTACAAACAGGGGCGAGACCCAGTACTTC. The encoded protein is CASSTNRGETQYF.